This T cell receptor (beta chain) is drawn from a study of regulatory T cells in long-lasting Graves disease. Study results and caveats: Persistent Graves' patients showed a TCR diversity that was lower than that of newly diagnosed ones.

This clonotype was detected many times. Antigen specificity is unknown. The TCR beta library used iRepertoire HTBI primers with Arm-PCR amplification of CDR3. TCRdb itself ran the multiplex PCR reads through MiXCR, one entry per CDR3 protein. The sample lists over 450,000 distinct CDR3 sequences; about 22% were seen once. Time point here: persistent/refractory GD, antithyroid drugs over 5 years with positive TRAb. Preparation of the TCR library used RNA extracted from PBMCs. Sequenced material: peripheral blood mononuclear cells (PBMCs), taken when the disease was refractory, from a patient treated with antithyroid drugs. The source is a female donor with Graves disease.

The CDR3 reads CASSPKQTGILRRANEKLFF. The CDR3, as DNA: TGTGCCAGCAGTCCGAAACAGACCGGGATCTTACGTCGGGCTAATGAAAAACTGTTTTTT. The J gene is TRBJ1-4, the V gene TRBV12-3 or TRBV12-4; D is unclear. The CDR3 is 20 amino acids. The ends were cut back, 5 bases at V and 3 bases at J, with 28 bases in the middle.